Detailed here is one T cell receptor (beta chain). It has no known antigen specificity. The junction shows a germline mismatch at one end, possibly a read error. This entry is derived from a study of blood T cell repertoires in COVID-19 (dated by TCRdb to 2018 to 2021). Some background on the complete study: The collaborator samples originated in the United States, Italy and Spain and spanned the acute and convalescent phases of COVID-19. The prospective study material was composed of cDNA or gDNA derived from T cells, B-cell-depleted T cells, or PBMCs. The dataset comprised deeply sampled blood TCRbeta repertoires from subjects exposed to, actively infected with, or recovered from COVID-19. The repertoires were made available in a free public database intended to serve as a resource for research on the immune response to SARS-CoV-2. Samples were obtained from the ongoing ImmuneRACE study (first 160 participants) and from over 1,000 subjects provided by 6 global collaborators. Nearly every sample came with metadata listing a de-identified subject ID, COVID-19 status, age in years and sex. Where HLA class I and class II types were available, the types were taken from metadata supplied by the sample provider, not from assay-based typing.

The immunoSEQ Assay, a bias-controlled multiplex PCR, was used to amplify TCRbeta CDR3 regions from genomic DNA. Turning to the authors' computational methods: The number of nucleated cells in each sample was estimated from the amplification of reference gene primers within the assay. To quantify the absolute abundance of each unique TCRbeta CDR3 rearrangement, sequence reads were collapsed and filtered. For each sample, productive Simpson clonality was calculated as the square root of Simpson's diversity index over productive rearrangements. Held by TCRdb, this immuneACCESS table contains in-frame sequences only and omits some clones. Under half of the omission traces to an unresolved V gene where checked; the cause of the rest is unknown. For V, J and clone size, that table is used; D and trimming come from the DNA. Counted in this sample were approximately 250,000 clones; approximately 89% of them appeared once. Under 2% of the sample comes from the top ten.

The study at large found these results: Clinical and demographic metadata were provided uncurated, with the amount varying by source and participant.

The CDR3 measures 12 amino acids from cysteine to phenylalanine. Only the CDR3 part of the read is kept: 36 bases, read in frame from the first base. CDR1 and CDR2, per the germline V gene, are SGHTA and FQGNSA. A second Seattle source provided samples from volunteer blood donors who had recovered from COVID-19. Each collaborating institution followed its own protocols to collect whole blood in K2EDTA tubes. Collaborator samples were shipped for TCRbeta analysis as frozen whole blood, isolated PBMCs, or DNA extracted from either sample type. This sequence uses TRBV7-2 and TRBJ2-7, and 10 bases in between align with TRBD2. The sequence was obtained from a woman in her fifties or sixties who had recovered from COVID-19. Sequencing was performed on peripheral blood. Here the CDR3 is given as CASSPEGLARNF. Read as DNA, the sequence is TGTGCCAGCAGCCCAGAGGGACTAGCGAGAAACTTC. With the portions outside the CDR3 filled from the reference TRBV7-2 and TRBJ2-7 genes, the complete variable region becomes GAGVSQSPSNKVTEKGKDVELRCDPISGHTALYWYRQSLGQGLEFLIYFQGNSAPDKSGLPSDRFSAERTGGSVSTLTIQRTQQEDSAVYLCASSPEGLARNFGPGTRLTVT.